The sequence of this TCR beta chain was determined in a study of blood T cell repertoires in COVID-19. Trimming removed 0 bases at V and 2 bases at J, with 13 bases between. This CDR3 comprises 16 residues. CDR1 and CDR2 from the germline V gene are SGDLS and YYNGEE. TCRdb keeps only in-frame clones here, not all; method: immunoSEQ multiplex PCR. Here the sample spans 250,000 or so clones, 86% being singletons. Input material: peripheral blood. This clonotype was sampled from an elderly man with acute or convalescent COVID-19. This chain uses TRBV9 with TRBJ2-3; tentative D call: TRBD1 (6 bases). The DNA of the CDR3 is TGTGCCAGCAGCGTAGGGGGGCAGCCTACCACAGATACGCAGTATTTT. Translating gives CASSVGGQPTTDTQYF.